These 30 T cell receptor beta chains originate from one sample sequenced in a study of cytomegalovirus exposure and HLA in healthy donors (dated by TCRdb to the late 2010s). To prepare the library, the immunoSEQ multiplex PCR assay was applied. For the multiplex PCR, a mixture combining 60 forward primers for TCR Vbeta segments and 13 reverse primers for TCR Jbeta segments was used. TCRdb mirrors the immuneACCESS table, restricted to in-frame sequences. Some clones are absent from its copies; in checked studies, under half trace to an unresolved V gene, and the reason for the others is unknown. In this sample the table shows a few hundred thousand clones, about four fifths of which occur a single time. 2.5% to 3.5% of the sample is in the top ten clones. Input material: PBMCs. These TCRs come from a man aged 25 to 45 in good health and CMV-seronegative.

CDR3 region: CSVANTGRSATYYEQYF. The CDR3 DNA sequence: TGCAGCGTCGCGAATACGGGTAGGTCCGCGACTTACTACGAGCAGTACTTC. This sequence joins TRBV29-1 and TRBJ2-7, with unresolved D. CDR1 SQVTM and CDR2 ANQGSEA come from the germline V gene. Trimming shortened V by 6 bases and J by 3 bases, and 27 bases separated the two germline ends. The CDR3 is made up of 17 amino acids.

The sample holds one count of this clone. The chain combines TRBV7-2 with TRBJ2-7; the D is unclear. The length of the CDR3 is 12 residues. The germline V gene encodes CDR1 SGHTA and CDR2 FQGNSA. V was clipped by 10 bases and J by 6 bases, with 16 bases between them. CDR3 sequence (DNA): TGTGCCAACGACCTCGGAACGGGCGAGCAGTACTTC. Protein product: CANDLGTGEQYF.

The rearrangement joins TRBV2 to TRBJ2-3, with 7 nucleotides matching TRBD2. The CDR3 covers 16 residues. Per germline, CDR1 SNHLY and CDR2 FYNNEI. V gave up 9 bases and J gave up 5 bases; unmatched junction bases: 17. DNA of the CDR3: TGTGCCAGTACCGGCCTGCTAACCGGGGGGAAAGATACGCAGTATTTT. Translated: CASTGLLTGGKDTQYF.

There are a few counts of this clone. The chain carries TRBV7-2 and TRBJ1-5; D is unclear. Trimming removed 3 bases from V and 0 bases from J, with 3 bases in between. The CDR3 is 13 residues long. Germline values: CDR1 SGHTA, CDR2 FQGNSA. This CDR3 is CASSFNSNQPQHF. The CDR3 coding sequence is TGTGCCAGCAGCTTTAATAGCAATCAGCCCCAGCATTTT.

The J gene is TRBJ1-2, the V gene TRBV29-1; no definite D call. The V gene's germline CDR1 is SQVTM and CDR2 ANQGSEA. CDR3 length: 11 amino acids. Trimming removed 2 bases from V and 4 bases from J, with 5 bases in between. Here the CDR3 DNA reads TGCAGCGTTGAATCTCTCTATGGCTACACCTTC. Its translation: CSVESLYGYTF.

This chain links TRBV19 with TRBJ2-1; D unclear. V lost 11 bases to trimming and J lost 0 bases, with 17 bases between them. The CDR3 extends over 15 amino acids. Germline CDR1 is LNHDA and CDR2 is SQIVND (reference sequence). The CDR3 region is CACRRSLSSYNEQFF. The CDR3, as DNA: TGTGCCTGCAGGCGAAGCCTTAGCTCCTACAATGAGCAGTTCTTC.

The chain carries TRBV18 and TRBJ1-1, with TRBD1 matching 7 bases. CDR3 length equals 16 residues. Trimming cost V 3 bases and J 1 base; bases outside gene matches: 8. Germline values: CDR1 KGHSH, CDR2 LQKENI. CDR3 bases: TGTGCCAGCTCACCCCGGACAGGATCGACGAACACTGAAGCTTTCTTT. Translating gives CASSPRTGSTNTEAFF.

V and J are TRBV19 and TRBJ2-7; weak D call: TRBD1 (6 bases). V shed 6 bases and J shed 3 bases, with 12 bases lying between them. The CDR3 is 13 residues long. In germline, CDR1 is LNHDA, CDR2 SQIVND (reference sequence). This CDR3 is CASSATGFYEQYF. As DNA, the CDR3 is TGTGCCAGTAGCGCTACAGGGTTCTACGAGCAGTACTTC.

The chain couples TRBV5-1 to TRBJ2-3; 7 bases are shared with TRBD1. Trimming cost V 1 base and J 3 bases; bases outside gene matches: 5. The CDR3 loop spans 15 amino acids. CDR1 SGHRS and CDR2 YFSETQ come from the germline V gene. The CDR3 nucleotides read TGCGCCAGCAGCTTGAACAGGGGAGTAACAGATACGCAGTATTTT. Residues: CASSLNRGVTDTQYF.

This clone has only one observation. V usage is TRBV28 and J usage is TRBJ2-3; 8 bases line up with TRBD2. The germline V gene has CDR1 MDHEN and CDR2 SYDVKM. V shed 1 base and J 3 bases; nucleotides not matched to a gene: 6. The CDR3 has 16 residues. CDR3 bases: TGTGCCAGCAGTTTATACGGGGGGGGGAGGACAGATACGCAGTATTTT. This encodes CASSLYGGGRTDTQYF.

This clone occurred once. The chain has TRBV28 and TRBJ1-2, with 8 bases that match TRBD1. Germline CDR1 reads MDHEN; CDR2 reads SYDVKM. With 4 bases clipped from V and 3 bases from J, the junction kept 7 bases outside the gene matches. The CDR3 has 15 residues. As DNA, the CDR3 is TGTGCCAGCAGTTCTCGTCGACAGGGGCACTATGGCTACACCTTC. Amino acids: CASSSRRQGHYGYTF.

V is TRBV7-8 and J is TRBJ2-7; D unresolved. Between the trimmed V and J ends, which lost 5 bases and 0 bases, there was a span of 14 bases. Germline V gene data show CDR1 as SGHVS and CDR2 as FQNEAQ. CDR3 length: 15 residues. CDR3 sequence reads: CASSLPSWYSYEQYF. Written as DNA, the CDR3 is TGTGCCAGCAGCCTACCCTCTTGGTACTCCTACGAGCAGTACTTC.

CDR3 nucleotide sequence: TGTGCCAGCAGTTGGGGGCTTCGGAATTCACCCCTCCACTTT. Residues: CASSWGLRNSPLHF. V and J are TRBV6-1 and TRBJ1-6, with D maybe TRBD1 (6 bases). This CDR3 comprises 14 residues. Germline CDR1 is MNHNS and CDR2 is SASEGT. With 5 bases removed from V and 7 bases from J, the gap between germline ends came to 12 bases.

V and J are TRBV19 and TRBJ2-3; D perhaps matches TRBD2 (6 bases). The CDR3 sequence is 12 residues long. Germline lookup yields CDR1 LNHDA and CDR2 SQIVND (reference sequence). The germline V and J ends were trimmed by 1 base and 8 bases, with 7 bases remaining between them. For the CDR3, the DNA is TGTGCCAGTAGTATAGTGGAGGGTACGCAGTATTTT. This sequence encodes CASSIVEGTQYF.

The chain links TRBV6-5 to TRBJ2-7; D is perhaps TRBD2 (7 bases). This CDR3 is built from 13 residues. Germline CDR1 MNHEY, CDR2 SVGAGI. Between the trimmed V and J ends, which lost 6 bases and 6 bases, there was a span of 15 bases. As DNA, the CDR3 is TGTGCCAGCAGCCATGGCGGGGGCAGCGAGCAGTACTTC. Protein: CASSHGGGSEQYF.

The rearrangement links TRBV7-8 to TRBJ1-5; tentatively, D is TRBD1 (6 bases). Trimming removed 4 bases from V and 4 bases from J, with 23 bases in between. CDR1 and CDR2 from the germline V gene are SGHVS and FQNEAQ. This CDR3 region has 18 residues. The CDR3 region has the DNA TGTGCCAGCAGCTCCCAGGACACAGGGATCGGCGGAAATCAGCCCCAGCATTTT. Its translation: CASSSQDTGIGGNQPQHF.

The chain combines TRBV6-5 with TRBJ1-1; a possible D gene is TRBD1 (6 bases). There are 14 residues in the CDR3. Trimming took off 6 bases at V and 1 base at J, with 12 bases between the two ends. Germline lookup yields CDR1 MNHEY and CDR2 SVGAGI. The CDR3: CASSLQGRNTEAFF. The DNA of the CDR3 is TGTGCCAGCAGCCTACAGGGAAGGAACACTGAAGCTTTCTTT.

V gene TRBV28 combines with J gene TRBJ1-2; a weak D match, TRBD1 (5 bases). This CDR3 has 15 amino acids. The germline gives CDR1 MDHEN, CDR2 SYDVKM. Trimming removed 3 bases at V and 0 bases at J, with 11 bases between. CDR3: CASSFPREANYGYTF. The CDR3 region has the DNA TGTGCCAGCAGTTTCCCCAGGGAAGCTAACTATGGCTACACCTTC.

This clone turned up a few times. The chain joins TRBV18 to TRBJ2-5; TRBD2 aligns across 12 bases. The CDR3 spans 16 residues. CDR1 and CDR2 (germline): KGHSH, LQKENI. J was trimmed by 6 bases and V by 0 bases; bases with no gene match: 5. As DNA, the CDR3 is TGTGCCAGCTCACCACCGACGACTAGCGGGGGAAAGACCCAGTACTTC. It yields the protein CASSPPTTSGGKTQYF.

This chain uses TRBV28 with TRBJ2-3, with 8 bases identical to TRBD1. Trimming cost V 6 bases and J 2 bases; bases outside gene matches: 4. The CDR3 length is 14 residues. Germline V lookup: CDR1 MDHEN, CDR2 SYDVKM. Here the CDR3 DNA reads TGTGCCAGCAGCCAGGGGGCTCTCACAGATACGCAGTATTTT. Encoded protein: CASSQGALTDTQYF.

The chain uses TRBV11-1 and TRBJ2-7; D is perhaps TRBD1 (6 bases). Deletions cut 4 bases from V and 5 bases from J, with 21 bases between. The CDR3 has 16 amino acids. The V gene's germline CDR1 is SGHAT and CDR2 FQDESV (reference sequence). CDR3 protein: CASSSGVRTTGNEQYF. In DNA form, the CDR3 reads TGTGCCAGCAGCTCAGGGGTGCGGACAACCGGAAACGAGCAGTACTTC.

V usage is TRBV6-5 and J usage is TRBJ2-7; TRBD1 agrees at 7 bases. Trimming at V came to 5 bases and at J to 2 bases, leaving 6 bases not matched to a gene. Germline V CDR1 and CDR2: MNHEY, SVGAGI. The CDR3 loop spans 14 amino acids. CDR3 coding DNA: TGTGCCAGCAGTCCCGGGACAGAAGCCTACGAGCAGTACTTC. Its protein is CASSPGTEAYEQYF.

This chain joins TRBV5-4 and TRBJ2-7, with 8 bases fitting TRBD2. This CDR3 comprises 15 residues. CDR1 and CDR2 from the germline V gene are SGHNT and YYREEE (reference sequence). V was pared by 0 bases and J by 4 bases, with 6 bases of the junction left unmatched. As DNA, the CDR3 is TGTGCCAGCAGCTTGGGATCGGGACTAGGGTACGAGCAGTACTTC. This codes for CASSLGSGLGYEQYF.

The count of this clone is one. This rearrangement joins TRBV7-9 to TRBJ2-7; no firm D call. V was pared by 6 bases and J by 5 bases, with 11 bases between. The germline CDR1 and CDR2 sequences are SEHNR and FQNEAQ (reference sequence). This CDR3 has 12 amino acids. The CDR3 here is CASSLRVDEQYF. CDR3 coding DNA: TGTGCCAGCAGTCTACGGGTGGACGAGCAGTACTTC.

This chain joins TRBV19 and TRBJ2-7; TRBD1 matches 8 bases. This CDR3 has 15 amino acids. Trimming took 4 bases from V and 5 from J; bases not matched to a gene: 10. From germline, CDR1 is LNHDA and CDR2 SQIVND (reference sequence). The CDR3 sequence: CASSKAQGARDEQYF. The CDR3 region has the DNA TGTGCCAGTAGTAAGGCCCAGGGGGCGAGGGACGAGCAGTACTTC.

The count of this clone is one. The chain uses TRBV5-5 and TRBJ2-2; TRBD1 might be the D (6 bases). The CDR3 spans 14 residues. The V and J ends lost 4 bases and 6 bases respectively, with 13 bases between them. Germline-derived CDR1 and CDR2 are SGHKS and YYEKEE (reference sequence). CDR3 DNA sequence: TGTGCCAGCAGCGTAACAGGGATTGCCGGGGAGCTGTTTTTT. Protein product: CASSVTGIAGELFF.

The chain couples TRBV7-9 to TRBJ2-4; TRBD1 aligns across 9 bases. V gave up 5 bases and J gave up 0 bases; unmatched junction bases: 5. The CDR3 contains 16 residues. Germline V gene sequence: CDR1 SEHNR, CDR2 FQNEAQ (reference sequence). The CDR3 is CASSPRQGGAKNIQYF. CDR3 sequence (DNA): TGTGCCAGCAGCCCTCGACAGGGGGGAGCCAAAAACATTCAGTACTTC.

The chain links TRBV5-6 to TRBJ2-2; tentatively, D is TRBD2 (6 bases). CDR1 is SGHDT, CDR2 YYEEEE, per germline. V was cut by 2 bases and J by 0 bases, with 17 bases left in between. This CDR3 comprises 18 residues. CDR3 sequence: CASSFRSGPSSNTGELFF. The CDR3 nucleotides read TGTGCCAGCAGCTTCCGAAGCGGGCCCTCCTCGAACACCGGGGAGCTGTTTTTT.

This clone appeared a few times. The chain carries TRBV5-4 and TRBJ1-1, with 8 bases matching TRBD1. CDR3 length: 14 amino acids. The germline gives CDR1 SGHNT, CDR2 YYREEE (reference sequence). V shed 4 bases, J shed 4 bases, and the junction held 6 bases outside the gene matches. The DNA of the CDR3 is TGTGCCAGCAGCAACAGGGACAGGCTCACTGAAGCTTTCTTT. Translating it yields CASSNRDRLTEAFF.

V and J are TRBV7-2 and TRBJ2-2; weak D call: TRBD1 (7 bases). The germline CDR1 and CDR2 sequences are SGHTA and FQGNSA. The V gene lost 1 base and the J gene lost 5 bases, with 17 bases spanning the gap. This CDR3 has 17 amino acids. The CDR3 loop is CASSLEGGGEKTGELFF. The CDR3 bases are TGTGCCAGCAGCTTAGAAGGGGGCGGGGAGAAAACCGGGGAGCTGTTTTTT.